The 9 T cell receptor beta chains in this list originate from one sample, sequenced in a study of T cells after yellow fever vaccination. One entry per CDR3 protein results from TCRdb running MiXCR on the 5' RACE reads. The sample holds 300,000 to 400,000 distinct CDR3 sequences, approximately 8% seen once. This specimen consisted of PBMCs, obtained approximately 47 days after the first yellow fever vaccination. These receptors originate from a man aged 18 to 29 who received the YFV17D yellow fever vaccine.

This clonotype has at least ten counts. This rearrangement joins TRBV7-2 to TRBJ2-2; 8 bases line up with TRBD2. V dropped 6 bases and J dropped 6; count of bases not matched to a gene: 9. CDR3 size: 15 residues. CDR1 and CDR2 (germline): SGHTA, FQGNSA. The CDR3 DNA follows: TGTGCCAGCAGTGAAAACGGGGGGGCCGCCGGGGAGCTGTTTTTT. This encodes CASSENGGAAGELFF. Full variable domain (remainder filled in from reference TRBV7-2 and TRBJ2-2): GAGVSQSPSNKVTEKGKDVELRCDPISGHTALYWYRQSLGQGLEFLIYFQGNSAPDKSGLPSDRFSAERTGGSVSTLTIQRTQQEDSAVYLCASSENGGAAGELFFGEGSRLTVL.

The sample holds a few counts of this clonotype. The chain joins TRBV19 to TRBJ1-5; no clear D. This CDR3 spans 15 amino acids. In germline, CDR1 is LNHDA, CDR2 SQIVND (reference sequence). V was trimmed by 3 bases and J by 6 bases, leaving 15 bases between them. CDR3: CASSIVFGGAQPQHF. CDR3 DNA: TGTGCCAGTAGTATCGTGTTCGGAGGAGCTCAGCCCCAGCATTTT.

This sequence joins TRBV7-9 and TRBJ2-7; tentatively, D is TRBD1 or TRBD2 (7 bases each). The germline V and J ends were trimmed by 5 bases and 5 bases, with 16 bases remaining between them. In germline, CDR1 is SEHNR, CDR2 FQNEAQ (reference sequence). The CDR3 covers 14 residues. The CDR3 DNA is TGTGCCAGCAGCCGACAGGGCGGGGGTAACGAGCAGTACTTC. Translation: CASSRQGGGNEQYF.

This chain links TRBV7-9 with TRBJ1-2; D remains ambiguous. The ends were cut back, 6 bases at V and 6 bases at J, with 8 bases in the middle. CDR3 length equals 11 residues. CDR1 is SEHNR and CDR2 is FQNEAQ in the germline V gene (reference sequence). The CDR3 region has the DNA TGTGCCAGCAGTCCGGGAAATGGCTACACCTTC. It translates to CASSPGNGYTF.

The V gene is TRBV9, the J gene TRBJ2-5; TRBD2 is a possible D gene (5 bases). The length of the CDR3 is 15 residues. Trimming left V 0 bases short and J 1 base short, with 10 bases between. Germline assignment: CDR1 SGDLS and CDR2 YYNGEE. The CDR3: CASSVASRGQETQYF. In nucleotides, the CDR3 is TGTGCCAGCAGCGTAGCTAGTCGGGGCCAAGAGACCCAGTACTTC.

This clonotype was picked up many times. This chain links TRBV5-1 with TRBJ2-5; no firm D call. CDR1 is SGHRS and CDR2 is YFSETQ in the germline V gene. V was shortened by 6 bases and J by 4 bases, with 19 bases between the two germline ends. CDR3 size: 15 residues. In DNA, the CDR3 is TGCGCCAGCACCGAAGGACGCCCGTCGGCAGAGACCCAGTACTTC. Protein: CASTEGRPSAETQYF. The full variable domain, in which reference TRBV5-1 and TRBJ2-5 provide the parts outside the CDR3, is KAGVTQTPRYLIKTRGQQVTLSCSPISGHRSVSWYQQTPGQGLQFLFEYFSETQRNKGNFPGRFSGRQFSNSRSEMNVSTLELGDSALYLCASTEGRPSAETQYFGPGTRLLVL.

The J gene is TRBJ2-3, the V gene TRBV5-1; D might be TRBD1 (5 bases). Germline V gene lookup returns CDR1 SGHRS and CDR2 YFSETQ. The CDR3 runs 13 residues. Trimming removed 4 bases at V and 4 bases at J, with 10 bases between. This CDR3 reads CASSLIGADTQYF. CDR3 DNA: TGCGCCAGCAGCCTAATAGGGGCAGATACGCAGTATTTT.

This clonotype occurred a few times. This rearrangement joins TRBV6-5 to TRBJ2-2; D is possibly TRBD2 (6 bases). The CDR3 has 11 amino acids. The V and J ends lost 8 bases and 7 bases respectively, with 8 bases between them. Germline-derived CDR1 and CDR2 are MNHEY and SVGAGI. The CDR3 sequence: CASHGSGELFF. The DNA for the CDR3 is TGTGCCAGCCACGGGAGCGGGGAGCTGTTTTTT.

This clonotype has a count of ten or more. The CDR3 loop is CATSDDRAGETQYF. CDR3 bases: TGTGCCACCAGTGACGACAGGGCTGGAGAGACCCAGTACTTC. V is TRBV24-1 and J is TRBJ2-5; 7 bases are shared with TRBD1. The J segment lost 4 bases and the V segment lost 4 bases, leaving 5 bases of the junction unmatched. CDR3 length equals 14 residues. Germline-derived CDR1 and CDR2 are KGHDR and SFDVKD.